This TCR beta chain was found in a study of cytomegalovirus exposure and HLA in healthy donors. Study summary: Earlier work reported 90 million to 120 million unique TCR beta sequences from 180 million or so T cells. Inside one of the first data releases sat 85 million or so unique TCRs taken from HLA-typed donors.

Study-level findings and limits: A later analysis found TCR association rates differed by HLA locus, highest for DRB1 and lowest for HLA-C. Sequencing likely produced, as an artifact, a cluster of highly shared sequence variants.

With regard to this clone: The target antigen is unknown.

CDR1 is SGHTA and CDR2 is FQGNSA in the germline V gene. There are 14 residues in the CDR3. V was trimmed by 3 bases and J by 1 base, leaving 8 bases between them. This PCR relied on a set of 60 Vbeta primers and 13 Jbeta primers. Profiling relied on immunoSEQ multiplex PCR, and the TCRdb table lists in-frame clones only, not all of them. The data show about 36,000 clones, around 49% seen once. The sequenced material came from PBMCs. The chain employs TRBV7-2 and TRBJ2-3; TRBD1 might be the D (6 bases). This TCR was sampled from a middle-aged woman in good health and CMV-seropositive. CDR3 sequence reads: CASSFRGGTDTQYF. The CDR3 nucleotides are TGTGCCAGCAGCTTCAGGGGCGGCACAGATACGCAGTATTTT. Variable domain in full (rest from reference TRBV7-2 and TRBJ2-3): GAGVSQSPSNKVTEKGKDVELRCDPISGHTALYWYRQSLGQGLEFLIYFQGNSAPDKSGLPSDRFSAERTGGSVSTLTIQRTQQEDSAVYLCASSFRGGTDTQYFGPGTRLTVL.